This is a list of T cell receptor beta chains from one sample in a study of blood T cell repertoires in COVID-19. TCRdb keeps only in-frame clones here, not all; method: immunoSEQ multiplex PCR. The table has around 110,000 clones, just over 90% seen once. The source material was peripheral blood. The receptors shown here come from a human donor with active COVID-19. The donor label of this sample is uncertain. Both conserved end residues are part of each CDR3. The D gene is left open where the match is weak. A clone size is listed for some rows: how often the clone was seen (once, few, many), or a class if it is expanded.

clone_size: -
d_call: -
j_call: TRBJ2-2
v_call: TRBV4-3
cdr3_nt: TGCGCCAGCAGCCAAGTCGCGGGGTTAAACACCGGGGAGCTGTTTTTT
cdr3_aa: CASSQVAGLNTGELFF

clone_size: -
d_call: -
j_call: TRBJ2-1
v_call: TRBV19
cdr3_nt: TGTGCCAGTAGTCCTGCTGGGGGGTGGAGTGAGCAGTTCTTC
cdr3_aa: CASSPAGGWSEQFF

clone_size: -
d_call: -
j_call: TRBJ1-3
v_call: TRBV11-2
cdr3_nt: TGTGCCAGCAGCTTAGATTTTCGACGCCCGGGTGGAAACACCATATATTTT
cdr3_aa: CASSLDFRRPGGNTIYF

clone_size: -
d_call: -
j_call: TRBJ1-4
v_call: TRBV15
cdr3_nt: TGTGCCACCAGCAGAGATCGGGGAGAAGGGATTAATGAAAAACTGTTTTTT
cdr3_aa: CATSRDRGEGINEKLFF

clone_size: -
d_call: TRBD1
j_call: TRBJ2-1
v_call: TRBV7-2
cdr3_nt: TGTGCCAGCAGCTTGACTCAAGGGACAGGGGAAAATGAGCAGTTCTTC
cdr3_aa: CASSLTQGTGENEQFF

clone_size: -
d_call: -
j_call: TRBJ1-6
v_call: TRBV9
cdr3_nt: TGTGCCAGCGCGGAGACAGTTTATAATTCACCCCTCCACTTT
cdr3_aa: CASAETVYNSPLHF

clone_size: -
d_call: -
j_call: TRBJ2-7
v_call: TRBV5-1
cdr3_nt: TGCGCCAGCAGCTCACAGGGCAGTTCATACGAGCAGTACTTC
cdr3_aa: CASSSQGSSYEQYF

clone_size: -
d_call: -
j_call: TRBJ2-3
v_call: TRBV5-5
cdr3_nt: TGTGCCAGCAGCTTGTCGACAGTAAGCACAGATACGCAGTATTTT
cdr3_aa: CASSLSTVSTDTQYF

clone_size: once
d_call: TRBD1
j_call: TRBJ2-7
v_call: TRBV6-5
cdr3_nt: TGTGCCAGCAGTTCCGCGGGACAGGCCAAGTACGAGCAGTACTTC
cdr3_aa: CASSSAGQAKYEQYF

clone_size: -
d_call: -
j_call: TRBJ2-7
v_call: TRBV7-9
cdr3_nt: TGTGCCAGCAGCTTATCTTGGGGGCCACGCTACGAGCAGTACTTC
cdr3_aa: CASSLSWGPRYEQYF

clone_size: -
d_call: -
j_call: TRBJ1-1
v_call: TRBV4-3
cdr3_nt: TGCGCCAGCAGCCAAAAAACAGCGAACACTGAAGCTTTCTTT
cdr3_aa: CASSQKTANTEAFF

clone_size: -
d_call: -
j_call: TRBJ2-1
v_call: TRBV7-3
cdr3_nt: TGTGCCAGCAGCTTTGAAGGGGGCAATGAGCAGTTCTTC
cdr3_aa: CASSFEGGNEQFF

clone_size: -
d_call: -
j_call: TRBJ1-6
v_call: TRBV7-2
cdr3_nt: TGTGCCAGCAGCCCTGCGCATAGTTATTACGGAGAGTCACCCCTCCACTTT
cdr3_aa: CASSPAHSYYGESPLHF

clone_size: once
d_call: TRBD2
j_call: TRBJ2-1
v_call: TRBV15
cdr3_nt: TGTGCCACCAGCAGAGGACTAGCGGGACTCAATGAGCAGTTCTTC
cdr3_aa: CATSRGLAGLNEQFF

clone_size: -
d_call: TRBD1
j_call: TRBJ2-2
v_call: TRBV6-5
cdr3_nt: TGTGCCAGCAGAACAGGGGGCGCGGGCGGGGAGCTGTTTTTT
cdr3_aa: CASRTGGAGGELFF

clone_size: -
d_call: -
j_call: TRBJ1-1
v_call: TRBV12-5
cdr3_nt: TGTGCTAGTGGTTTGCCCGCAGTGAACACTGAAGCTTTCTTT
cdr3_aa: CASGLPAVNTEAFF

clone_size: once
d_call: -
j_call: TRBJ1-6
v_call: TRBV6-2/TRBV6-3
cdr3_nt: TGTGCCAGCCGCCCAGGGGATAGCTCACCCCTCCACTTT
cdr3_aa: CASRPGDSSPLHF

clone_size: -
d_call: TRBD1
j_call: TRBJ2-5
v_call: TRBV19
cdr3_nt: TGTGCCAGTACGACAGGGGGGCGAGAGACCCAGTACTTC
cdr3_aa: CASTTGGRETQYF

clone_size: -
d_call: TRBD1
j_call: TRBJ2-7
v_call: TRBV7-7
cdr3_nt: TGTGCTAGCAGCCCCGGGACAGGGATCTCCTACGAGCAGTACTTC
cdr3_aa: CASSPGTGISYEQYF

clone_size: -
d_call: TRBD1
j_call: TRBJ1-5
v_call: TRBV19
cdr3_nt: TGTGCCAGTAGTATTGGGACAGGGCCCTTTCCCCAGCATTTT
cdr3_aa: CASSIGTGPFPQHF

clone_size: -
d_call: TRBD1
j_call: TRBJ1-2
v_call: TRBV19
cdr3_nt: TGTGCCAGTACCTGGGACAGACGCTATGGCTACACCTTC
cdr3_aa: CASTWDRRYGYTF

clone_size: -
d_call: TRBD1
j_call: TRBJ2-7
v_call: TRBV7-8
cdr3_nt: TGTGCCAGCAGCTTAGGGACAGGGGGTAGACCGTCCTCCTACGAGCAGTACTTC
cdr3_aa: CASSLGTGGRPSSYEQYF

clone_size: -
d_call: TRBD1
j_call: TRBJ2-7
v_call: TRBV5-4
cdr3_nt: TGTGCCAGCAGCTTCCTGACAGGGGTGTCTTTTTTTGGGTCCTACGAGCAGTACTTC
cdr3_aa: CASSFLTGVSFFGSYEQYF

clone_size: -
d_call: -
j_call: TRBJ2-2
v_call: TRBV7-6
cdr3_nt: TGTGCCAGCAGCCCATACCTGGGCGGGACGAGGACCCTAGGGGAGCTGTTTTTT
cdr3_aa: CASSPYLGGTRTLGELFF

clone_size: -
d_call: TRBD1
j_call: TRBJ1-2
v_call: TRBV29-1
cdr3_nt: TGCAGCGTTGAAATGGGGACAGGGGCCCATGGCTACACCTTC
cdr3_aa: CSVEMGTGAHGYTF

clone_size: -
d_call: TRBD1
j_call: TRBJ2-1
v_call: TRBV6-4
cdr3_nt: TGTGCCAGCACCAATCCAGGGGGTTCCTACAATGAGCAGTTCTTC
cdr3_aa: CASTNPGGSYNEQFF

clone_size: -
d_call: TRBD1
j_call: TRBJ2-1
v_call: TRBV19
cdr3_nt: TGTGCCAGCGGGACAGTTTCCTACAATGAGCAGTTCTTC
cdr3_aa: CASGTVSYNEQFF

clone_size: -
d_call: -
j_call: TRBJ1-1
v_call: TRBV9
cdr3_nt: TGTGCCAGCAGCGTAGTGCAGGGGCGGACTGAAGCTTTCTTT
cdr3_aa: CASSVVQGRTEAFF

clone_size: -
d_call: -
j_call: TRBJ2-7
v_call: TRBV7-9
cdr3_nt: TGTGCCAGCAGCCCGCAGGGGTACCTCTCCTACGAGCAGTACTTC
cdr3_aa: CASSPQGYLSYEQYF

clone_size: -
d_call: -
j_call: TRBJ1-2
v_call: TRBV9
cdr3_nt: TGTGCCAGCAGCAAATCGGGACAAAACTATGGCTACACCTTC
cdr3_aa: CASSKSGQNYGYTF

clone_size: -
d_call: TRBD2
j_call: TRBJ2-7
v_call: TRBV4-3
cdr3_nt: TGCGCCAGCAGCCGGACTAGCGGTTACGAGCAGTACTTC
cdr3_aa: CASSRTSGYEQYF

clone_size: -
d_call: -
j_call: TRBJ1-3
v_call: TRBV6-5
cdr3_nt: TGTGCCAGCAGTTACTCTTTCCCTAACTCTGGAAACACCATATATTTT
cdr3_aa: CASSYSFPNSGNTIYF

clone_size: -
d_call: -
j_call: TRBJ1-6
v_call: TRBV30
cdr3_nt: TGTGCCTGGAGTGACAAGGCTAGCTCCTATAATTCACCCCTCCACTTT
cdr3_aa: CAWSDKASSYNSPLHF